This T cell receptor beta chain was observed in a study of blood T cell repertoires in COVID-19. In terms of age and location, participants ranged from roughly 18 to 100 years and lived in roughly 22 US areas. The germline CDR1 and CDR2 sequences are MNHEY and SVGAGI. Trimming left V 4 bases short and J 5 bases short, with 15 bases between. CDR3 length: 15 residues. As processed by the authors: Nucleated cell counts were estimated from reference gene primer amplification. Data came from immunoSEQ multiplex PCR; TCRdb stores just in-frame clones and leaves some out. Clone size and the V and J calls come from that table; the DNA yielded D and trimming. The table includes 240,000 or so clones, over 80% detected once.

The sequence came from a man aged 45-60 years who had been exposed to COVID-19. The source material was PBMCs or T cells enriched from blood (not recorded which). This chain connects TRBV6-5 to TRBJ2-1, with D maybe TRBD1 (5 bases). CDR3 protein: CASSSRRTGHNEQFF. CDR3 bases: TGTGCCAGCAGTTCCCGTCGTACAGGCCACAATGAGCAGTTCTTC.